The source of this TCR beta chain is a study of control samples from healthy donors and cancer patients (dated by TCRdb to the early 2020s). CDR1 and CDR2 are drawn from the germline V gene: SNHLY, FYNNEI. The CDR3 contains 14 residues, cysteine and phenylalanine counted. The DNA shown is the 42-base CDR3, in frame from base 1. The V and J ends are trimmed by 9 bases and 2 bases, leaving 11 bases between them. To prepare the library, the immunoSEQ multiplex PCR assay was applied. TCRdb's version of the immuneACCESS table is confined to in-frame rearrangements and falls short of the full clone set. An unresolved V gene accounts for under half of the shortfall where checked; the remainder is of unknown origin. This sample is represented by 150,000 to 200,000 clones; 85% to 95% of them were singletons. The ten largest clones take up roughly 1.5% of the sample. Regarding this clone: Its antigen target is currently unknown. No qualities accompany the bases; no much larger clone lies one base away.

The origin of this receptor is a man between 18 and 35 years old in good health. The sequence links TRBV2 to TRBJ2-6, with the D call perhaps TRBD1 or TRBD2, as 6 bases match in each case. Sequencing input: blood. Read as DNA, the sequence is TGTGCCAGAGGAGGGGGTACTGGGGCCAACGTCCTGACTTTC. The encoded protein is CARGGGTGANVLTF.